This T cell receptor beta chain was observed in a study of T-cell reconstitution after alpha-beta-depleted transplantation in children. Regarding the study as a whole: From newly produced T cells came most of the T-cell counts and diversity one year after transplant.

This CDR3 is 16 amino acids long. The germline gives CDR1 MGHRA, CDR2 YSYEKL. The V and J ends lost 4 bases and 3 bases, in that order; junction bases with no gene match: 6. Preparing the TCRbeta library involved the use of unique molecular identifiers. TCRdb analysed the PCR reads with MiXCR anew, one entry per CDR3 protein. The data hold about 830,000 distinct CDR3 sequences, with around 15% observed a single time. This clonotype was counted a few times. The antigen is unknown. The source was PBMCs, mostly from graft donor cells, collected 360 days after TCRalphabeta/CD19-depleted stem cell transplant. The rearrangement joins TRBV4-1 to TRBJ2-7; the match to TRBD2 covers 13 bases. The receptor comes from a male patient aged 10-17 years who had a stem cell transplant for acute lymphoblastic leukemia, so the T cells may come from the graft donor. CDR3 sequence (DNA): TGCGCCAGCAGCCTTGGACTAGCGGGAGTAAACTACGAGCAGTACTTC. Translation gives CASSLGLAGVNYEQYF.